Listed below are T cell receptor beta chains from one sample, sequenced in a study of low-dose radiotherapy and immunotherapy resistance in tumors. TCRdb re-derived calls from the reads in MiXCR, one entry per CDR3 protein. The sample consists of about 58,000 distinct CDR3 sequences, about 23% of them appearing once. The source was PBMCs, collected after low-dose radiotherapy plus immunotherapy. The receptors here all came from a male donor with prostate cancer. Both conserved end residues are part of each CDR3. The D gene is left open where the match is weak. Clone size is not always given. Where it is, it says once, few, many or a class for expanded clones.

J gene: TRBJ2-4; D gene: .; clone size: many; V gene: TRBV28; CDR3 protein: CASSPYIRATGAKNIQYF; CDR3 DNA: TGTGCCAGCAGTCCCTATATCCGGGCGACAGGAGCCAAAAACATTCAGTACTTC
J gene: TRBJ2-1; D gene: .; clone size: few; V gene: TRBV4-3; CDR3 protein: CASSQDLLRDEQFF; CDR3 DNA: TGCGCCAGCAGCCAAGATCTCCTGCGGGATGAGCAGTTCTTC
J gene: TRBJ1-5; D gene: TRBD1; clone size: .; V gene: TRBV11-2; CDR3 protein: CASCQDRDRGVGQPQHF; CDR3 DNA: TGTGCCAGCTGCCAAGATAGGGACAGGGGCGTGGGGCAGCCCCAGCATTTT
J gene: TRBJ2-5; D gene: .; clone size: many; V gene: TRBV5-6; CDR3 protein: CASSQIADGTLETQYF; CDR3 DNA: TGTGCCAGCAGCCAAATCGCAGACGGAACCCTTGAGACCCAGTACTTC
J gene: TRBJ2-1; D gene: .; clone size: few; V gene: TRBV5-6; CDR3 protein: CASSSRPPYNEQFF; CDR3 DNA: TGTGCCAGCAGCTCCCGTCCCCCCTACAATGAGCAGTTCTTC
J gene: TRBJ2-1; D gene: .; clone size: .; V gene: TRBV6-1; CDR3 protein: CASSIAGTAQFF; CDR3 DNA: TGTGCCAGCAGCATAGCCGGGACTGCGCAGTTCTTC
J gene: TRBJ2-7; D gene: .; clone size: many; V gene: TRBV3-1; CDR3 protein: CASSQGPGSYEQYF; CDR3 DNA: TGTGCCAGCAGCCAAGGGCCCGGCTCCTACGAGCAGTACTTC
J gene: TRBJ2-5; D gene: .; clone size: many; V gene: TRBV7-2; CDR3 protein: CASSLVRGETQYF; CDR3 DNA: TGTGCCAGCAGCTTAGTTAGAGGGGAGACCCAGTACTTC
J gene: TRBJ2-1; D gene: TRBD2; clone size: few; V gene: TRBV28; CDR3 protein: CASRTGGGRSYNEQFF; CDR3 DNA: TGTGCCAGCCGGACGGGGGGAGGCCGCTCCTACAATGAGCAGTTCTTC
J gene: TRBJ2-7; D gene: .; clone size: many; V gene: TRBV4-1; CDR3 protein: CASSQQGFKQYF; CDR3 DNA: TGCGCCAGCAGCCAACAGGGGTTTAAGCAGTACTTC
J gene: TRBJ2-1; D gene: .; clone size: many; V gene: TRBV7-3; CDR3 protein: CASSLSGNGVGEQFF; CDR3 DNA: TGTGCCAGCAGCTTAAGCGGGAACGGAGTTGGTGAGCAGTTCTTC
J gene: TRBJ2-5; D gene: TRBD2; clone size: many; V gene: TRBV5-1; CDR3 protein: CASSLFLSGGTLDQETQYF; CDR3 DNA: TGCGCCAGCAGCTTGTTTCTGTCCGGGGGGACGCTGGACCAAGAGACCCAGTACTTC
J gene: TRBJ2-3; D gene: .; clone size: many; V gene: TRBV29-1; CDR3 protein: CSVEWGANTQYF; CDR3 DNA: TGCAGCGTTGAGTGGGGTGCAAATACGCAGTATTTT
J gene: TRBJ2-1; D gene: .; clone size: many; V gene: TRBV29-1; CDR3 protein: CSVPTSGVGSYNEQFF; CDR3 DNA: TGCAGCGTGCCAACGTCAGGGGTCGGCTCCTACAATGAGCAGTTCTTC
J gene: TRBJ2-4; D gene: .; clone size: many; V gene: TRBV6-5; CDR3 protein: CASSSNRVNIQYF; CDR3 DNA: TGTGCCAGCAGCTCCAACAGGGTCAACATTCAGTACTTC
J gene: TRBJ2-3; D gene: TRBD2; clone size: many; V gene: TRBV28; CDR3 protein: CASSLSLAGATDTQYF; CDR3 DNA: TGTGCCAGCAGTTTATCTCTCGCGGGAGCCACAGATACGCAGTATTTT
J gene: TRBJ2-1; D gene: TRBD2; clone size: many; V gene: TRBV9; CDR3 protein: CASSVGSSGAYNEQFF; CDR3 DNA: TGTGCCAGCAGCGTAGGGTCTAGCGGAGCCTACAATGAGCAGTTCTTC
J gene: TRBJ2-5; D gene: .; clone size: many; V gene: TRBV11-2; CDR3 protein: CASSFIGRRETQYF; CDR3 DNA: TGTGCCAGCAGCTTTATCGGCAGACGCGAGACCCAGTACTTC
J gene: TRBJ1-6; D gene: .; clone size: many; V gene: TRBV25-1; CDR3 protein: CASSVRNNSPLHF; CDR3 DNA: TGTGCCAGCAGTGTACGGAATAATTCACCCCTCCACTTT
J gene: TRBJ2-2; D gene: .; clone size: few; V gene: TRBV5-1; CDR3 protein: CASSLELRSAGELFF; CDR3 DNA: TGCGCCAGCAGCTTGGAGCTCAGGTCGGCCGGGGAGCTGTTTTTT
J gene: TRBJ1-4; D gene: .; clone size: many; V gene: TRBV14; CDR3 protein: CASSQDSVGALGEKLFF; CDR3 DNA: TGTGCCAGCAGCCAAGATTCAGTGGGGGCCCTTGGTGAAAAACTGTTTTTT
J gene: TRBJ2-7; D gene: TRBD1; clone size: many; V gene: TRBV3-1; CDR3 protein: CASSQEGWGQRAYEQYF; CDR3 DNA: TGTGCCAGCAGCCAAGAGGGTTGGGGACAGAGGGCCTACGAGCAGTACTTC
J gene: TRBJ1-6; D gene: .; clone size: many; V gene: TRBV6-2/TRBV6-3; CDR3 protein: CASQLREAVLNSPLHF; CDR3 DNA: TGTGCCAGCCAGCTTCGCGAGGCCGTCCTTAATTCACCCCTCCACTTT
J gene: TRBJ2-2; D gene: .; clone size: .; V gene: TRBV5-1; CDR3 protein: CASSLDRETGELFF; CDR3 DNA: TGCGCCAGCAGCTTGGACAGGGAGACCGGGGAGCTGTTTTTT
J gene: TRBJ2-2; D gene: TRBD2; clone size: many; V gene: TRBV28; CDR3 protein: CASRASGSTNTGELFF; CDR3 DNA: TGTGCCAGCAGGGCTAGCGGGTCCACGAACACCGGGGAGCTGTTTTTT